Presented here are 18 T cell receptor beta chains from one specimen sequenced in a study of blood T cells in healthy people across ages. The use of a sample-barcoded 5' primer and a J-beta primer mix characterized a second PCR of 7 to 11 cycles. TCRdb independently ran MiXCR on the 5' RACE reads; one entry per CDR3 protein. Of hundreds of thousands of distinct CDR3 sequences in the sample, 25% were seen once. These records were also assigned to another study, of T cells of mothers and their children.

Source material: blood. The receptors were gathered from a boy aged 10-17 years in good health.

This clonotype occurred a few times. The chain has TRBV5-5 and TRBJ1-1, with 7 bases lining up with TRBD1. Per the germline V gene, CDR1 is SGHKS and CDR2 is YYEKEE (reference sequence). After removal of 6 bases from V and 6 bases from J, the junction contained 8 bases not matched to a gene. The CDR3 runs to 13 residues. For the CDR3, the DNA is TGTGCCAGCACCCCACAGGGGATGGCTGAAGCTTTCTTT. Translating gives CASTPQGMAEAFF.

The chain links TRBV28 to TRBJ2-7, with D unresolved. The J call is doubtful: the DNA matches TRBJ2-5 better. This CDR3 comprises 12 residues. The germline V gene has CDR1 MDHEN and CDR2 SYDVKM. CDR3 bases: TGTGCCAGCAATCAGAGGCAAGAGACCCAGTACTTC. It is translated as CASNQRQETQYF.

The CDR3 DNA reads TGCGCCAGCAGTGAGCCGGGACAAGAGACCCAGTACTTC. This encodes CASSEPGQETQYF. The rearrangement uses TRBV10-1 and TRBJ2-5, with a weak D call TRBD2 (5 bases). Germline V CDR1 and CDR2: WNHNN, SYGVQD (reference sequence). The CDR3 length is 13 residues. Trimming removed 2 bases from V and 2 bases from J, with 6 bases in between.

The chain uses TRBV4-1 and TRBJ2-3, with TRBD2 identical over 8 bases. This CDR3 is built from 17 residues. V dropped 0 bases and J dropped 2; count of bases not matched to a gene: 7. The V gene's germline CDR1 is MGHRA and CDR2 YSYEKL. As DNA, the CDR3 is TGCGCCAGCAGCCAAGATAAACTAGCGGTAAACACAGATACGCAGTATTTT. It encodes CASSQDKLAVNTDTQYF.

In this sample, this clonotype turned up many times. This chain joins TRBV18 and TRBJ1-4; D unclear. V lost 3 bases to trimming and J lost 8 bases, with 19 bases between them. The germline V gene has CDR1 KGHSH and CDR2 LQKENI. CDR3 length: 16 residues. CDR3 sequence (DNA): TGTGCCAGCTCACCCTACTCGGACTTGACTGGGGAAAAACTGTTTTTT. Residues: CASSPYSDLTGEKLFF.

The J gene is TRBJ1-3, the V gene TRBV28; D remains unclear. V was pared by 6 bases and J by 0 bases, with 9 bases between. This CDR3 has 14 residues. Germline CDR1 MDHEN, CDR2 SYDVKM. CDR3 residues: CASRLRNSGNTIYF. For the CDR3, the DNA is TGTGCCAGCAGGTTGAGGAACTCTGGAAACACCATATATTTT. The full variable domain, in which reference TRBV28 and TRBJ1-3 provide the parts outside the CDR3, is DVKVTQSSRYLVKRTGEKVFLECVQDMDHENMFWYRQDPGLGLRLIYFSYDVKMKEKGDIPEGYSVSREKKERFSLILESASTNQTSMYLCASRLRNSGNTIYFGEGSWLTVV.

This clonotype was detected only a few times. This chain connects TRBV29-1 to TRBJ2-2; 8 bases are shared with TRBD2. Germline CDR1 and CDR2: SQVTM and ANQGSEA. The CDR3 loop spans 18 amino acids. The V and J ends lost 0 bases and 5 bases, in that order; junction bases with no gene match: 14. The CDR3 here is CSVEDQPYSGSETGELFF. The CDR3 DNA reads TGCAGCGTTGAAGATCAACCCTACAGCGGGAGCGAAACCGGGGAGCTGTTTTTT.

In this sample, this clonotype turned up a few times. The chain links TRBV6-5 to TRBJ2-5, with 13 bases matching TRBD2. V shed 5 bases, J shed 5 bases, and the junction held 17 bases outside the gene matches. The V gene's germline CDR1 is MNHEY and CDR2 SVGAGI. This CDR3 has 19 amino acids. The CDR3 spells CASSNGLAGAQSLLETQYF. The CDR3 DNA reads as TGTGCCAGCAGTAACGGACTAGCGGGGGCTCAAAGCCTGCTGGAGACCCAGTACTTC.

The DNA of the CDR3 is TGTGCCAGCAGTGAAGAGCAGGGGTATGGCTACACCTTC. It yields the protein CASSEEQGYGYTF. The V and J genes are TRBV6-4 and TRBJ1-2; a possible D gene is TRBD1 (6 bases). The V end lost 3 bases, the J end lost 5 bases, and 10 bases lay between the germline ends. The CDR3 covers 13 residues. The germline CDR1 and CDR2 sequences are MRHNA and SNTAGT.

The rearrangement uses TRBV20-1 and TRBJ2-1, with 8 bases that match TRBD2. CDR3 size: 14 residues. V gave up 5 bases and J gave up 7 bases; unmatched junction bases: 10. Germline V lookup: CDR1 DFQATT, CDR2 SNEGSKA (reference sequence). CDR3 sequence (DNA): TGCAGTGCTGCGCCGGGACTAGTTTTAAATGAGCAGTTCTTC. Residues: CSAAPGLVLNEQFF.

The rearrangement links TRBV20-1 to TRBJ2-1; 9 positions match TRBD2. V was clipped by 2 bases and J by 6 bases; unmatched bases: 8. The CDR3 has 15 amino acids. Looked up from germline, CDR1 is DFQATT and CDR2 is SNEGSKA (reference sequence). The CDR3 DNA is TGCAGTGCTAGACTGACTAGCGGACCCTTCAATGAGCAGTTCTTC. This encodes CSARLTSGPFNEQFF.

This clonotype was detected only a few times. The CDR3 here is CASGLWPVEDGYTF. In DNA, the CDR3 is TGTGCTAGTGGTTTGTGGCCGGTGGAAGATGGCTACACCTTC. The genes are TRBV12-5 and TRBJ1-2; the D is unclear. The CDR3 loop spans 14 amino acids. V was shortened by 2 bases and J by 6 bases, with 13 bases between the two germline ends. Germline V gives CDR1 LGHNT, CDR2 FRNRAP.

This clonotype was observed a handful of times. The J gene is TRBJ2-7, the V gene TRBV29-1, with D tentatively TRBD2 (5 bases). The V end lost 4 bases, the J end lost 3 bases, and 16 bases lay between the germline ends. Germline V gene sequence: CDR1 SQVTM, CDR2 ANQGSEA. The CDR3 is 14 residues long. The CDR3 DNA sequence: TGCAGCGTTGTGTGGGGTATACGGGGCTACGAGCAGTACTTC. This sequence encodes CSVVWGIRGYEQYF.

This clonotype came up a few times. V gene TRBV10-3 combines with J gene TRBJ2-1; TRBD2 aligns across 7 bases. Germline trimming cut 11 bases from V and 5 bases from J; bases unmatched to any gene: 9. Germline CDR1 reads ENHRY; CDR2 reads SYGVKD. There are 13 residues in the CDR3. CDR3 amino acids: CAAGDGENNEQFF. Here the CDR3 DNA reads TGTGCCGCGGGGGACGGGGAGAACAATGAGCAGTTCTTC.

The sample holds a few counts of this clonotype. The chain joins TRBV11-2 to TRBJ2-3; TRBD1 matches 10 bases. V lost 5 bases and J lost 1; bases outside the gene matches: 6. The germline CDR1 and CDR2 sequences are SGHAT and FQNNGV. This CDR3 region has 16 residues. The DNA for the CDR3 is TGTGCCAGCAGCACACGAGACAGGGGGCGCACAGATACGCAGTATTTT. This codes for CASSTRDRGRTDTQYF.

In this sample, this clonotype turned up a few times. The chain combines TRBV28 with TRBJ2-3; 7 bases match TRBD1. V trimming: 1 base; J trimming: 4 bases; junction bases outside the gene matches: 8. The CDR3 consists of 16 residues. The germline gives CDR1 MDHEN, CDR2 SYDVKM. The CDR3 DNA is TGTGCCAGCAGTTTATACACAGGGGAAGCGGCAGATACGCAGTATTTT. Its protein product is CASSLYTGEAADTQYF.

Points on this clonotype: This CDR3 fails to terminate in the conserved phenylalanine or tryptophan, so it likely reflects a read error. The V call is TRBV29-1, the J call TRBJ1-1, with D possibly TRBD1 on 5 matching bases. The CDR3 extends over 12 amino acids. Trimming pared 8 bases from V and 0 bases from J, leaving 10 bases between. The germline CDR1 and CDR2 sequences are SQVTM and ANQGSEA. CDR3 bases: TGCAGCTCGAACAGGATGAACACTGAAGCTTTCTCT. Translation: CSSNRMNTEAFS.

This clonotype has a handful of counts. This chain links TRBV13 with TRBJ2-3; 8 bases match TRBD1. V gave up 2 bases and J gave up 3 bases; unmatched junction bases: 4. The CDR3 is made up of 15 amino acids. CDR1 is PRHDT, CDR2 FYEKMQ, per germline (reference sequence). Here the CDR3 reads CASSLYDRGTDTQYF. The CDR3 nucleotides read TGTGCCAGCAGCTTATATGACAGGGGTACAGATACGCAGTATTTT.